These 27 T cell receptor beta chains came from one sample sequenced in a study of T cell changes during pregnancy in multiple sclerosis. Produced via immunoSEQ multiplex PCR; TCRdb's table is partial and in-frame only. This sample carries about 89,000 clones, 90% to 95% of them seen once, and the ten largest clones take about 0.78%. The sample in question was peripheral blood, obtained in the third trimester of pregnancy. The receptors were gathered from a female donor with multiple sclerosis, enrolled in a pregnancy study.

The CDR3 is CASSEKRSSGTHEQYF. The CDR3 region has the DNA TGTGCCAGCAGTGAAAAGAGGAGCAGCGGGACCCACGAGCAGTACTTC. The chain joins TRBV6-1 to TRBJ2-7; 7 bases map to TRBD2. The CDR3 is made up of 16 amino acids. Germline CDR1 MNHNS, CDR2 SASEGT. V shed 2 bases, J shed 5 bases, and the junction held 12 bases outside the gene matches.

The gene calls are TRBV19 and TRBJ1-2, with unresolved D. This CDR3 contains 11 residues. V was trimmed by 9 bases and J by 8 bases, leaving 13 bases between them. Germline V gene data show CDR1 as LNHDA and CDR2 as SQIVND (reference sequence). Here the CDR3 DNA reads TGTGCCAGCACCACGGAGACGGGCTACACCTTC. Translated, it gives CASTTETGYTF.

This clone has only one observation. The V call is TRBV28, the J call TRBJ1-4, with D possibly matching TRBD1 (5 bases). The germline V and J ends were trimmed by 5 bases and 8 bases, with 18 bases remaining between them. From germline, CDR1 is MDHEN and CDR2 SYDVKM. This CDR3 is built from 15 residues. The CDR3 is CASSRFMGLKEKLFF. The CDR3 DNA sequence: TGTGCCAGCAGTAGGTTTATGGGACTTAAGGAAAAACTGTTTTTT. The full variable domain, rest sourced from reference TRBV28 and TRBJ1-4, is DVKVTQSSRYLVKRTGEKVFLECVQDMDHENMFWYRQDPGLGLRLIYFSYDVKMKEKGDIPEGYSVSREKKERFSLILESASTNQTSMYLCASSRFMGLKEKLFFGSGTQLSVL.

The V gene is TRBV5-4, the J gene TRBJ2-2; TRBD2 matches 12 bases. The CDR3 is 16 residues long. Germline CDR1 and CDR2: SGHNT and YYREEE (reference sequence). Unmatched junction bases numbered 5, after V lost 3 bases and J lost 5 bases. CDR3 region: CASSSRLAGVTGELFF. DNA for the CDR3: TGTGCCAGCAGCTCCCGACTAGCGGGAGTGACCGGGGAGCTGTTTTTT.

The V call is TRBV28, the J call TRBJ2-4, with a weak D call TRBD1 (6 bases). Germline CDR1 reads MDHEN; CDR2 reads SYDVKM. V was clipped by 6 bases and J by 2 bases, with 11 bases between them. The CDR3 extends over 14 amino acids. CDR3 nucleotide sequence: TGTGCCAGCAGACCACAGGGTCCCAAAAACATTCAGTACTTC. Translation: CASRPQGPKNIQYF.

The rearrangement uses TRBV7-9 and TRBJ1-2; D is uncertain. With 2 bases removed from V and 4 bases from J, the gap between germline ends came to 17 bases. Per the germline V gene, CDR1 is SEHNR and CDR2 is FQNEAQ (reference sequence). The CDR3 covers 16 residues. This chain's CDR3 is CASSLREAGPSYGYTF. CDR3 bases: TGTGCCAGCAGCTTACGGGAGGCAGGTCCATCCTATGGCTACACCTTC.

The J gene is TRBJ2-1, the V gene TRBV7-3; D might be TRBD2 (5 bases). Germline loops: CDR1 SGHTA, CDR2 FQGTGA. V dropped 3 bases and J dropped 7 bases, with 13 bases sitting between them. This CDR3 region has 14 residues. Here the CDR3 reads CASSFERPGNEQFF. In DNA, the CDR3 is TGTGCCAGCAGCTTTGAGCGGCCGGGGAATGAGCAGTTCTTC.

The chain is built from TRBV4-2 and TRBJ1-1; D call uncertain. The CDR3 contains 15 residues. CDR1 LGHNA and CDR2 YNFKEQ come from the germline V gene. The V and J ends lost 4 bases and 0 bases respectively, with 12 bases between them. In DNA, the CDR3 is TGTGCCAGCAGCCCCTACGATGAGATGAACACTGAAGCTTTCTTT. This sequence encodes CASSPYDEMNTEAFF.

In its sample, this clone was seen once. This chain joins TRBV7-3 and TRBJ2-7; weak D call: TRBD2 (6 bases). This CDR3 comprises 16 residues. Trimming cost V 0 bases and J 0 bases, with 12 bases left between them. The germline gives CDR1 SGHTA, CDR2 FQGTGA. The CDR3 reads CASSLTSSSVSYEQYF. In DNA, the CDR3 is TGTGCCAGCAGCTTAACGTCGTCTAGCGTCTCCTACGAGCAGTACTTC.

The chain combines TRBV27 with TRBJ2-1; tentatively, D is TRBD2 (6 bases). Trimming removed 0 bases from V and 2 bases from J, with 14 bases in between. Germline V gene data show CDR1 as MNHEY and CDR2 as SMNVEV (reference sequence). CDR3 length: 17 residues. The CDR3 DNA sequence: TGTGCCAGCAGTTTATCGAATGGGGGGTCGGCCTACAATGAGCAGTTCTTC. The encoded protein is CASSLSNGGSAYNEQFF.

The chain joins TRBV4-1 to TRBJ1-1; 11 nucleotides match TRBD1. There are 15 residues in the CDR3. After removal of 3 bases from V and 4 bases from J, the junction contained 4 bases not matched to a gene. Per germline, CDR1 MGHRA and CDR2 YSYEKL. The CDR3 sequence is CASSHPGQGVTEAFF. The DNA for the CDR3 is TGCGCCAGCAGCCACCCGGGACAGGGGGTCACTGAAGCTTTCTTT.

The rearrangement links TRBV27 to TRBJ1-6; 7 positions match TRBD1. Trimming took 4 bases from V and 9 from J; bases not matched to a gene: 6. Germline values: CDR1 MNHEY, CDR2 SMNVEV (reference sequence). The CDR3 runs to 14 residues. Here the CDR3 reads CASSSIQGSSPLHF. The CDR3 DNA is TGTGCCAGCAGTTCTATACAGGGGAGTTCACCCCTCCACTTT.

This clone occurred a few times. The chain has TRBV5-1 and TRBJ1-3; weak D call: TRBD1 (6 bases). This CDR3 comprises 17 residues. V was pared by 4 bases and J by 0 bases, with 17 bases between. CDR1 SGHRS and CDR2 YFSETQ come from the germline V gene. The CDR3 loop is CASSPEGQGFSGNTIYF. DNA for the CDR3: TGCGCCAGCAGCCCCGAGGGACAAGGGTTCTCTGGAAACACCATATATTTT.

The chain combines TRBV9 with TRBJ1-2, with TRBD1 identical over 10 bases. The J segment lost 5 bases and the V segment lost 4 bases, leaving 14 bases of the junction unmatched. CDR1 is SGDLS, CDR2 YYNGEE, per germline. The CDR3 length is 17 residues. CDR3 sequence: CASSPILGQGHRYGYTF. As DNA, the CDR3 is TGTGCCAGCAGCCCTATACTGGGACAGGGGCATCGGTATGGCTACACCTTC.

This chain links TRBV5-4 with TRBJ2-1, with TRBD1 identical over 7 bases. The germline CDR1 and CDR2 sequences are SGHNT and YYREEE (reference sequence). The J segment lost 5 bases and the V segment lost 0 bases, leaving 2 bases of the junction unmatched. The CDR3 consists of 14 residues. The CDR3 sequence is CASSLEQGNNEQFF. CDR3 bases: TGTGCCAGCAGCTTGGAACAGGGGAACAATGAGCAGTTCTTC.

V and J are TRBV29-1 and TRBJ1-2; 7 nucleotides align to TRBD1. V lost 0 bases and J lost 8; bases outside the gene matches: 9. This CDR3 contains 14 residues. Germline assignment: CDR1 SQVTM and CDR2 ANQGSEA. CDR3 coding DNA: TGCAGCGTTGAAGATACGAGACAGGGACGAGGCTACACCTTC. Residues: CSVEDTRQGRGYTF.

V usage is TRBV6-1 and J usage is TRBJ2-7, with 7 bases identical to TRBD1. The CDR3 sequence is 16 residues long. Per the germline V gene, CDR1 is MNHNS and CDR2 is SASEGT. V gave up 3 bases and J gave up 0 bases; unmatched junction bases: 8. CDR3 coding DNA: TGTGCCAGCAGTGAGGCCCTGACAGGGAACTCCTACGAGCAGTACTTC. Translated: CASSEALTGNSYEQYF.

The genes are TRBV30 and TRBJ2-3; no definite D call. Germline CDR1 GTSNPN, CDR2 SVGIG (reference sequence). Trimming stripped 0 bases from V and 5 bases from J, with 6 bases between. This CDR3 spans 12 amino acids. CDR3 sequence (DNA): TGTGCCTGGAGTGTACTAAGAGATACGCAGTATTTT. Translating it yields CAWSVLRDTQYF.

The chain combines TRBV19 with TRBJ1-4, with TRBD1 matching over 10 bases. Per the germline V gene, CDR1 is LNHDA and CDR2 is SQIVND (reference sequence). The CDR3 has 15 amino acids. J gave up 8 bases and V 5 bases, and 8 bases lay outside the gene matches. This chain's CDR3 is CASSPWTGGEEKLFF. As DNA, the CDR3 is TGTGCCAGTAGTCCATGGACAGGGGGAGAGGAAAAACTGTTTTTT.

V and J are TRBV5-5 and TRBJ2-7; possible D gene TRBD2, 6 bases. CDR1 and CDR2 from the germline V gene are SGHKS and YYEKEE (reference sequence). V was cut by 2 bases and J by 2 bases, with 17 bases left in between. The CDR3 extends over 16 amino acids. Here the CDR3 reads CASSFAVLAGTYEQYF. The DNA of the CDR3 is TGTGCCAGCAGCTTCGCCGTACTGGCGGGGACCTACGAGCAGTACTTC.

The V gene is TRBV4-1, the J gene TRBJ2-1; the D gene is possibly TRBD1 (5 bases). The germline CDR1 and CDR2 sequences are MGHRA and YSYEKL. Trimming cost V 1 base and J 6 bases, with 19 bases left between them. The CDR3 runs 17 residues. This chain's CDR3 is CASSQVPSPVRANEQFF. DNA of the CDR3: TGCGCCAGCAGCCAAGTACCCTCGCCTGTCAGGGCCAATGAGCAGTTCTTC.

The chain uses TRBV7-6 and TRBJ2-7, with D unresolved. With 4 bases removed from V and 0 bases from J, the gap between germline ends came to 7 bases. The CDR3 spans 13 residues. In germline, CDR1 is SGHVS, CDR2 FNYEAQ. The CDR3 DNA reads as TGTGCCAGCAGCTCCGTGAGCTCCTACGAGCAGTACTTC. Translating gives CASSSVSSYEQYF.

The gene calls are TRBV9 and TRBJ2-1; no clear D. This CDR3 contains 12 residues. V was cut by 1 base and J by 6 bases, with 5 bases left in between. Germline V gives CDR1 SGDLS, CDR2 YYNGEE. In DNA, the CDR3 is TGTGCCAGCAGCGTATATAGCAATGAGCAGTTCTTC. It is translated as CASSVYSNEQFF. Full variable domain (rest looked up from reference TRBV9 and TRBJ2-1): DSGVTQTPKHLITATGQRVTLRCSPRSGDLSVYWYQQSLDQGLQFLIQYYNGEERAKGNILERFSAQQFPDLHSELNLSSLELGDSALYFCASSVYSNEQFFGPGTRLTVL.

The chain uses TRBV10-3 and TRBJ1-1; D is ambiguous. Looked up from germline, CDR1 is ENHRY and CDR2 is SYGVKD. V lost 0 bases and J 0 bases, leaving 5 bases between the germline ends. The CDR3 sequence is 14 residues long. CDR3 DNA sequence: TGTGCCATCAGTGAGTCTGAGATGAACACTGAAGCTTTCTTT. Translation: CAISESEMNTEAFF.

The chain carries TRBV30 and TRBJ2-3; a possible D gene is TRBD2 (5 bases). V lost 3 bases to trimming and J lost 1 base, with 14 bases between them. The germline V gene has CDR1 GTSNPN and CDR2 SVGIG (reference sequence). The CDR3 is 15 residues long. The CDR3 DNA reads TGTGCCTGGAGCACGGCTAGCCCCGGCACAGATACGCAGTATTTT. It encodes CAWSTASPGTDTQYF.

In DNA form, the CDR3 reads TGTGCCAGGGCCCTCAGGGTAAGAGAGTTCTTC. Protein: CARALRVREFF. V gene TRBV14 combines with J gene TRBJ2-1, with a tentative D call TRBD1 (5 bases). The CDR3 length is 11 residues. Per germline, CDR1 SGHDN and CDR2 FVKESK. V was shortened by 9 bases and J by 14 bases, with 17 bases between the two germline ends.

Here the CDR3 reads CASSPGLGPSTDTQYF. CDR3 nucleotides: TGTGCCAGCTCACCCGGTCTAGGCCCTAGCACAGATACGCAGTATTTT. The V call is TRBV18, the J call TRBJ2-3; D unclear. Germline V CDR1 and CDR2: KGHSH, LQKENI. V was pared by 3 bases and J by 0 bases, with 13 bases between. The CDR3 is made up of 16 amino acids.